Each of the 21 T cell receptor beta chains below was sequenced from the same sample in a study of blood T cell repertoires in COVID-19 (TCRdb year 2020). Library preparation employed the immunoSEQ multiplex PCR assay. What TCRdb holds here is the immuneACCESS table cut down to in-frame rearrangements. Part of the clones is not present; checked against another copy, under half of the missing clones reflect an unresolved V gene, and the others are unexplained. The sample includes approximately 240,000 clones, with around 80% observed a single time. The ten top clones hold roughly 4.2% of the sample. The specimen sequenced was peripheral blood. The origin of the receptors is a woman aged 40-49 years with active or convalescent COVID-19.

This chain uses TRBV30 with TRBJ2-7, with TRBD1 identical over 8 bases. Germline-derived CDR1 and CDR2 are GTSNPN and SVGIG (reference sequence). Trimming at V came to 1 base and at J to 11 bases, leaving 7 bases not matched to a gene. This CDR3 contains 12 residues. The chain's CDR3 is CAWSETGVFEYF. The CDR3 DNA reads TGTGCCTGGAGTGAGACAGGGGTCTTCGAGTACTTC. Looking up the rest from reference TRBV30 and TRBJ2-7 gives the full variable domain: SQTIHQWPATLVQPVGSPLSLECTVEGTSNPNLYWYRQAAGRGLQLLFYSVGIGQISSEVPQNLSASRPQDRQFILSSKKLLLSDSGFYLCAWSETGVFEYFGPGTRLTVT.

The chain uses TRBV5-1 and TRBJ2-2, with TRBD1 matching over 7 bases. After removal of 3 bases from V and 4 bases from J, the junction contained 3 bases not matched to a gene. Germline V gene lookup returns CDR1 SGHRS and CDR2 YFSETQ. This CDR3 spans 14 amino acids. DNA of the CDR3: TGCGCCAGCAGCTCGACAGGGACCACCGGGGAGCTGTTTTTT. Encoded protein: CASSSTGTTGELFF. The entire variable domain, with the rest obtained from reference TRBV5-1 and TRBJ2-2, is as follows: KAGVTQTPRYLIKTRGQQVTLSCSPISGHRSVSWYQQTPGQGLQFLFEYFSETQRNKGNFPGRFSGRQFSNSRSEMNVSTLELGDSALYLCASSSTGTTGELFFGEGSRLTVL.

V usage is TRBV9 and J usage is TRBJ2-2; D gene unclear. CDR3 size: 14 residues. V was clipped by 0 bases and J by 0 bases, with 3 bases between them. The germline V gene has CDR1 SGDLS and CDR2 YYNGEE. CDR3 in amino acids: CASSVAANTGELFF. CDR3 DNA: TGTGCCAGCAGCGTAGCGGCGAACACCGGGGAGCTGTTTTTT.

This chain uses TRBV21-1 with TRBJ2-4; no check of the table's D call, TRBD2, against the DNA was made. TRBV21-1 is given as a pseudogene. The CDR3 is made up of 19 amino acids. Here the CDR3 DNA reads TGTGCCAGCAGCCCTAAGGGACTAGCGGGGCGCTTAGCCAAAAACATTCAGTACTTC. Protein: CASSPKGLAGRLAKNIQYF.

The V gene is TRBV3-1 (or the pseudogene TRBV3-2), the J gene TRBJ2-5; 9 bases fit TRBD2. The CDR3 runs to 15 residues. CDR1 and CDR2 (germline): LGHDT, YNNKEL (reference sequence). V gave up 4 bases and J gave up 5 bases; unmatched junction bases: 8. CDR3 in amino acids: CASSPQRGARETQYF. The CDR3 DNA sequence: TGTGCCAGCAGCCCGCAGCGGGGGGCACGGGAGACCCAGTACTTC.

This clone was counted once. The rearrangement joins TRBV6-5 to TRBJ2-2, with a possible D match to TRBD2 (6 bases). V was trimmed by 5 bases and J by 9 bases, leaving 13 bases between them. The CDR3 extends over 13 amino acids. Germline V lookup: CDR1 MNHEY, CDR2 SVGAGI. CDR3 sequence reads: CASSTGGPRELFF. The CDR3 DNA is TGTGCCAGCAGTACCGGGGGACCCCGGGAGCTGTTTTTT.

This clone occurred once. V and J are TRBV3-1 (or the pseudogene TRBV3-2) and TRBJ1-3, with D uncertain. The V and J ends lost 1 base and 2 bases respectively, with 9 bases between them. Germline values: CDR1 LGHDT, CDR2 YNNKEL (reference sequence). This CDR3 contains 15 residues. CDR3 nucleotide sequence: TGTGCCAGCAGCCAAGTTATTACGGCTGGAAACACCATATATTTT. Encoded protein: CASSQVITAGNTIYF.

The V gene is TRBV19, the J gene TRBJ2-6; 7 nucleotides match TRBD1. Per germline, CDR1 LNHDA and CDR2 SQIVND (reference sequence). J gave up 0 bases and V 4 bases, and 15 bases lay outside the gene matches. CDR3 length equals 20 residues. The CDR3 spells CASSTNLGQVRPSGANVLTF. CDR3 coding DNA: TGTGCCAGTAGTACAAATCTCGGACAGGTTAGGCCCTCTGGGGCCAACGTCCTGACTTTC.

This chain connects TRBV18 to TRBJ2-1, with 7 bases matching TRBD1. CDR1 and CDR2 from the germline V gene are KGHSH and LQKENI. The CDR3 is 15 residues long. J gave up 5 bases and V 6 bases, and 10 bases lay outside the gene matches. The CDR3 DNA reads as TGTGCCAGCTCCCGAAGGCAGGGGGAAGACAATGAGCAGTTCTTC. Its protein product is CASSRRQGEDNEQFF.

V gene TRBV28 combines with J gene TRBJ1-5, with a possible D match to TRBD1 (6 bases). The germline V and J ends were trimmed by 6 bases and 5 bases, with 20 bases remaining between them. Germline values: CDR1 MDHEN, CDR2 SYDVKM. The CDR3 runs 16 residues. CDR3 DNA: TGTGCCAGCAGCCCCTGGGGCAGGCAGGGGTATCAGCCCCAGCATTTT. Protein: CASSPWGRQGYQPQHF.

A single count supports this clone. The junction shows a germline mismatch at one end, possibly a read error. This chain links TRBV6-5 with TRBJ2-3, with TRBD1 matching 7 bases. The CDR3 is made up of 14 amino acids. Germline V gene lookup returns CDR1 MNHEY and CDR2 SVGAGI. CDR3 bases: TGTGCCGGCAGAAGGGGGACAGTGGGAGATACGCAGTATTTT. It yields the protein CAGRRGTVGDTQYF.

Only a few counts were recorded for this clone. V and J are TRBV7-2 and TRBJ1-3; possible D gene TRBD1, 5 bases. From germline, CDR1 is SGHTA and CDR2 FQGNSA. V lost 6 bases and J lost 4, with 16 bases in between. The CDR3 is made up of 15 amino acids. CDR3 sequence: CASSYSGTKGNTIYF. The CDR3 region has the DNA TGTGCCAGCAGTTACTCCGGGACTAAGGGAAACACCATATATTTT.

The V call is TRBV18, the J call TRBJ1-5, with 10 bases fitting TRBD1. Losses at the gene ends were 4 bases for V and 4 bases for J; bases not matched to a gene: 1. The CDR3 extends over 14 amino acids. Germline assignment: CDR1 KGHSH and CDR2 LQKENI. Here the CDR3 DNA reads TGTGCCAGCTCACGGGGACAGGGGAATCAGCCCCAGCATTTT. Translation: CASSRGQGNQPQHF. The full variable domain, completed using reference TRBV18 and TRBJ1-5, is NAGVMQNPRHLVRRRGQEARLRCSPMKGHSHVYWYRQLPEEGLKFMVYLQKENIIDESGMPKERFSAEFPKEGPSILRIQQVVRGDSAAYFCASSRGQGNQPQHFGDGTRLSIL.

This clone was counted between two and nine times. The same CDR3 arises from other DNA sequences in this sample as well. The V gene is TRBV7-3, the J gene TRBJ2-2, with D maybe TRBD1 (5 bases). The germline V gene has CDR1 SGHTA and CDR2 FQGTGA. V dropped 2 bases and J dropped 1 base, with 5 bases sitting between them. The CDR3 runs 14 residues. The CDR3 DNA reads TGTGCCAGCAGCTTAGACAGGAACACCGGGGAGCTGTTTTTT. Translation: CASSLDRNTGELFF.

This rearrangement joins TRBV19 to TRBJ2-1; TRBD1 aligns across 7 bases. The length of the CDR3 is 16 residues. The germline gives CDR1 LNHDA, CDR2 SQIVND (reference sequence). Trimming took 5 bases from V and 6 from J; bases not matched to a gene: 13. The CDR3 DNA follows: TGTGCCAGTAGTGAGAAGGGGGCCCGTTCAACCAATGAGCAGTTCTTC. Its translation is CASSEKGARSTNEQFF.

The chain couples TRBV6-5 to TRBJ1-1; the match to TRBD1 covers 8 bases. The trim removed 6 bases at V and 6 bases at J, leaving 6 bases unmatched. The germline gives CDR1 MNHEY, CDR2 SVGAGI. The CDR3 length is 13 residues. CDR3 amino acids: CASSHDRGSEAFF. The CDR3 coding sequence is TGTGCCAGCAGCCATGACAGGGGCTCTGAAGCTTTCTTT.

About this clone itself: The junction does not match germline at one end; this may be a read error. Here the CDR3 DNA reads TGTGCCAGCAGGGAAGGACAGGCATTCAACTATGGCTACACCTTC. It yields the protein CASREGQAFNYGYTF. The chain couples TRBV6-1 to TRBJ1-2; 7 bases agree with TRBD1. Germline V gene data show CDR1 as MNHNS and CDR2 as SASEGT. The length of the CDR3 is 15 residues.

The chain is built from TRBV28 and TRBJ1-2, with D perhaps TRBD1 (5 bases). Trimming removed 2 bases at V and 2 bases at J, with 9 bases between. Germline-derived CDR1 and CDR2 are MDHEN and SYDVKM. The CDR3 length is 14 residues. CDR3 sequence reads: CASSLSGGNYGYTF. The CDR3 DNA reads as TGTGCCAGCAGTTTAAGTGGGGGGAACTATGGCTACACCTTC.

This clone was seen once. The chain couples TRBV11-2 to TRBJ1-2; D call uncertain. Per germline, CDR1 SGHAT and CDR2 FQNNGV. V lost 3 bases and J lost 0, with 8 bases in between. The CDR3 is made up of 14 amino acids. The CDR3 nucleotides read TGTGCCAGCAGCTTCATTAGCACTAACTATGGCTACACCTTC. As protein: CASSFISTNYGYTF.

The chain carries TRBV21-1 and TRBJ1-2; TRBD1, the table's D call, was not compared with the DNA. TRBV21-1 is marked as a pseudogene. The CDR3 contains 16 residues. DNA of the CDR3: TGTGCCAGCAGCAAAGTTCCTGTAGGCAGGTACTATGGCTACACCTTC. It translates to CASSKVPVGRYYGYTF.

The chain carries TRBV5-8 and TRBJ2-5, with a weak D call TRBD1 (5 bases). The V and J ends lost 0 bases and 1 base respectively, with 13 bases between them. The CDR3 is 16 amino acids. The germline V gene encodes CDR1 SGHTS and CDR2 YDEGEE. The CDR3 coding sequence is TGTGCCAGCAGCTTGGAGGGGTTGCAGGCCCAAGAGACCCAGTACTTC. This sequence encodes CASSLEGLQAQETQYF.